This TCR beta chain derives from a study of T-cell memory formation after mild COVID-19 (dated by TCRdb to the early 2020s). Describing the broader study: TCR sequence clusters from the two donors were found to be largely donor specific. Two young, previously healthy adult volunteers made up the cohort, one male and one female. In a couple of donors, T-cell clones that expanded and contracted after mild COVID-19 were tracked by sequencing TCRalpha and TCRbeta repertoires over time.

As to this clonotype: Its antigen specificity is not known. No qualities accompany the bases; no much larger clone lies one base away.

Including cysteine and phenylalanine, the CDR3 has 19 amino acids. Left in the record is the CDR3 DNA by itself, 57 bases read in frame from the first base. Unmatched junction bases come to 14, with V trimmed by 4 bases and J by 5 bases. Study-level results and caveats: Clones contracting from day 15 to 85 had balanced CD4/CD8 phenotypes, while a second wave expanding from day 15 to 37 was biased towards CD4+. The detection of some responding clones in pre-infection memory suggests that pre-existing cross-reactive memory T cells joined the SARS-CoV-2 response. Whether the second-wave clones peaking on day 37 were SARS-CoV-2 specific was not confirmed. Only a couple of mild cases were covered in the study, and larger cohorts including severe cases with pre-infection samples were considered necessary. Contracting CD4+ clones turned up mainly in the CM and EM memory subsets, whereas EMRA was where CD8+ clones were enriched.

Sequencing was carried out with an Illumina NovaSeq 6000. TCRalpha and TCRbeta cDNA libraries were built by 5'RACE with constant-segment primers, adding sample barcodes and unique molecular identifiers. RNA was extracted from every sample with Trizol reagent. Library amplification was performed in two PCR steps, and a second sample barcode and Illumina TruSeq adapters were introduced in the second step. The libraries were sequenced on an Illumina NovaSeq using 2 x 150 bp paired-end reads. As for the authors' bioinformatics: Reads were demultiplexed and collapsed into UMI-guided consensus sequences with migec v1.2.7. Using mixcr v2.1.11, UMI consensuses were aligned to TRA and TRB V and J templates and then assembled into clonotypes. A clonotype was counted as expanded or contracted only when both edgeR and NoisET called the clonotype significant, with the noise models trained on biological replicates. For edgeR calls, the cutoffs were a false discovery rate-adjusted p below 0.01 and a log2 fold-change threshold of 1. As an exploratory analysis of dynamics, max-normalized trajectories of the 1000 most abundant clonotypes were examined by PCA with hierarchical clustering. The CD4 or CD8 phenotype of responding clones was assigned using the separately sequenced CD4+ and CD8+ repertoires. TCRdb ran its own pipeline on the public reads, namely fastp trimming at Q25 and MiXCR clone calling, and kept in-frame beta chains. Each entry is one CDR3 protein sequence, shown with its most common DNA and genes. The V and J calls follow TCRdb's processing rather than the paper's. The table for this sample lists some 130,000 distinct CDR3 sequences; roughly 15% of them were counted only once. The ten largest account for approximately 15% of the sample.

PBMCs were isolated by Ficoll-Paque density gradient centrifugation. Rearrangement joined TRBV12-3 or TRBV12-4 to TRBJ2-1; the junction holds 13 bases that match TRBD2. The sample was PBMCs or a T cell subset sorted from them (not recorded which). The receptor was isolated from an adult woman who had mild COVID-19 (a few samples of this study predate the infection). The sample titles of this study are shuffled in the database, so cell type and time point are left out; the donor was told from shared clones. The CDR3 protein is CASSSPGLAGMGKDNEQFF. The sequence in DNA is TGTGCCAGCAGTTCACCGGGACTAGCGGGGATGGGGAAAGACAATGAGCAGTTCTTC.